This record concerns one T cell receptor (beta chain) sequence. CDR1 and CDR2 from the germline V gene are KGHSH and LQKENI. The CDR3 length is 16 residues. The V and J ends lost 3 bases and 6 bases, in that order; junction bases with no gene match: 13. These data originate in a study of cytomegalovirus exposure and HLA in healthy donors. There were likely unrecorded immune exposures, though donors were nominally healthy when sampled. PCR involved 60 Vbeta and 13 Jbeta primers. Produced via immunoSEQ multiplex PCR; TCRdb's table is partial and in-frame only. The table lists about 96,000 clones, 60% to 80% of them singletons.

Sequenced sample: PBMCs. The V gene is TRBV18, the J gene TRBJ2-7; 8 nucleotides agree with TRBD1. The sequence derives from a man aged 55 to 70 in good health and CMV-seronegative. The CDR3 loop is CASSPNAATGVIEQYF. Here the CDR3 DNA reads TGTGCCAGCTCACCGAACGCCGCGACAGGGGTAATCGAGCAGTACTTC.